This T cell receptor beta chain came from a study of blood T cell repertoires in COVID-19. Cohort placement rested on clinical history that participants reported themselves. Cohort 3 donors counted as recovered after two negative PCRs, clearance, or resolved symptoms. TCRdb's copy holds only in-frame clones and misses some; the assay was immunoSEQ multiplex PCR. The sample holds some 490,000 clones, 75% to 90% seen once. CDR1 and CDR2 (germline): LNHDA, SQIVND (reference sequence). This CDR3 spans 14 amino acids. Losses at the gene ends were 4 bases for V and 6 bases for J; bases not matched to a gene: 6.

This TCR was sampled from a woman aged 55-70 years who had recovered from COVID-19. V usage is TRBV19 and J usage is TRBJ1-1; 9 bases align to TRBD1. Sequenced: PBMCs or T cells enriched from blood (not recorded which). CDR3 amino acids: CASSTHTGGSEAFF. CDR3 nucleotides: TGTGCCAGTAGTACCCACACAGGGGGCTCTGAAGCTTTCTTT.